A selection of T cell receptor beta chains follows, all from one sample in a study of T-cell memory formation after mild COVID-19. TCRdb re-derived calls from the 5' RACE reads in MiXCR, one entry per CDR3 protein. The data show some 320,000 distinct CDR3 sequences, more than 13% seen once. The source material was PBMCs or a T cell subset sorted from them (not recorded which). These receptors came from a man aged 18-30 years who had mild COVID-19 (a few samples of this study predate the infection). Cell type and time point are not known. Both conserved end residues are part of each CDR3.

v_gene	j_gene	CDR3aa
TRBV10-3	TRBJ1-1	CAIKGDTEAFF
TRBV6-2/TRBV6-3	TRBJ2-7	CASRTGTSGASSYEQYF
TRBV6-5	TRBJ1-3	CASSSVLRRSSGNTIYF
TRBV12-3/TRBV12-4	TRBJ1-5	CASSPVAPRQPQHF
TRBV6-2/TRBV6-3	TRBJ2-1	CASSYIRGNEQFF
TRBV29-1	TRBJ2-6	CSVEDRDKVPSGANVLTF
TRBV5-4	TRBJ2-3	CASSGGGFQADTQYF
TRBV6-5	TRBJ2-7	CASLGPGARGSYEQYF
TRBV11-3	TRBJ2-5	CASSASGGAIFAETQYF
TRBV11-2	TRBJ1-1	CASSLSTGTEAFF
TRBV7-9	TRBJ1-6	CASSFSGQGYNSPLHF
TRBV12-3/TRBV12-4	TRBJ2-3	CASSLRGLAGGSPDTQYF
TRBV6-6	TRBJ1-1	CASSYSPGRDPEAFF
TRBV6-5	TRBJ1-4	CASSYSTSGLGEKLFF